This T cell receptor (beta chain) originates from a study of regulatory T cells in long-lasting Graves disease. The time point here: newly diagnosed GD, antithyroid drugs for less than 3 months. The authors made the TCR library using RNA they extracted from PBMCs. Peripheral blood, Nine milliliters per patient, was collected in EDTA tubes. The V gene's germline CDR1 is MNHEY and CDR2 SMNVEV (reference sequence). The CDR3 is made up of 13 amino acids. Trimming stripped 6 bases from V and 3 bases from J, with 12 bases between. Sequencing libraries for TCR beta were prepared with iRepertoire HTBI primers and Arm-PCR of CDR3 regions. One entry per CDR3 protein results from TCRdb running MiXCR on the multiplex PCR reads. This repertoire shows 370,000 or so distinct CDR3 sequences, 15% to 20% found once; its top ten account for around 20%. This clonotype turned up a few times. The sample also formed part of further work on T cells in Graves' hyperthyroidism and ophthalmopathy.

This clonotype originated in a woman between 18 and 29 years old with Graves disease. Sequenced here: peripheral blood mononuclear cells (PBMCs), sampled at new diagnosis, from a patient treated with antithyroid drugs. The chain employs TRBV27 and TRBJ2-7; no clear D. The CDR3 bases are TGTGCCAGCAGCCTCGGTCTAGACTACGAGCAGTACTTC. This translates into CASSLGLDYEQYF.